One sample yielded the 27 T cell receptor beta chains listed below, sequenced in a study of shared clonotypes between healthy human individuals. Assay: immunoSEQ multiplex PCR; the TCRdb copy retains only in-frame clones and omits some. This table has some 2.1 million clones, 93% appearing once. As defined, naive CD8 cells were CD45RO-negative and positively selected for CCR7, with terminally differentiated effector memory CD45RA+ cells excluded. Sequenced sample: naive CD8+ T cells from PBMCs. The source of these receptors is a man younger than 35 in good health. Some clones in this sample may be carry-over from other donors' samples.

The rearrangement joins TRBV5-6 to TRBJ2-7; D remains ambiguous. The CDR3 length is 14 residues. Germline loops: CDR1 SGHDT, CDR2 YYEEEE. Trimming removed 0 bases at V and 3 bases at J, with 10 bases between. The chain's CDR3 is CASSLVTQSYEQYF. The CDR3 DNA sequence: TGTGCCAGCAGCTTGGTCACTCAGAGCTACGAGCAGTACTTC.

A word on this clone: In the same sample, other DNA sequences code for this CDR3. This chain connects TRBV4-1 to TRBJ2-1; 11 nucleotides match TRBD2. V lost 4 bases, J lost 5 bases, and 4 bases stayed unmatched. Germline loops: CDR1 MGHRA, CDR2 YSYEKL. This CDR3 is built from 15 residues. Written as DNA, the CDR3 is TGCGCCAGCAGCCCCACTAGCGGGGGTAACAATGAGCAGTTCTTC. Amino acid sequence: CASSPTSGGNNEQFF.

The chain has TRBV19 and TRBJ2-3, with D uncertain. V lost 1 base and J 4 bases, leaving 6 bases between the germline ends. Looked up from germline, CDR1 is LNHDA and CDR2 is SQIVND (reference sequence). This CDR3 contains 13 residues. The CDR3 sequence: CASSIVVADTQYF. For the CDR3, the DNA is TGTGCCAGTAGTATAGTCGTGGCAGATACGCAGTATTTT.

The chain couples TRBV5-6 to TRBJ2-7; 7 positions match TRBD2. Germline-derived CDR1 and CDR2 are SGHDT and YYEEEE. Losses at the gene ends were 2 bases for V and 0 bases for J; bases not matched to a gene: 14. The CDR3 consists of 18 residues. CDR3 DNA sequence: TGTGCCAGCAGCTTTGGCCTCCTAGCGGAAGGAAGCTCCTACGAGCAGTACTTC. This sequence encodes CASSFGLLAEGSSYEQYF.

The rearrangement links TRBV6-5 to TRBJ2-1; the D gene is possibly TRBD2 (5 bases). CDR1 is MNHEY and CDR2 is SVGAGI in the germline V gene. V was cut by 2 bases and J by 8 bases, with 13 bases left in between. The length of the CDR3 is 14 residues. The chain's CDR3 is CASSYQRSGDEQFF. Here the CDR3 DNA reads TGTGCCAGCAGTTACCAGCGGAGTGGGGATGAGCAGTTCTTC.

The rearrangement links TRBV4-1 to TRBJ2-3; D perhaps matches TRBD2 (5 bases). Germline CDR1 is MGHRA and CDR2 is YSYEKL. V lost 2 bases, J lost 0 bases, and 15 bases lay in between. The CDR3 has 17 residues. The CDR3 DNA follows: TGCGCCAGCAGCCAACCAGGAAGCGGTACTAGCACAGATACGCAGTATTTT. This gives the protein CASSQPGSGTSTDTQYF.

The CDR3 region is CASSKAIIGDTGELFF. The DNA of the CDR3 is TGTGCCAGCAGCAAAGCAATAATAGGAGACACCGGGGAGCTGTTTTTT. The V gene is TRBV11-2, the J gene TRBJ2-2; D is undetermined. With 5 bases removed from V and 3 bases from J, the gap between germline ends came to 16 bases. CDR3 length equals 16 residues. CDR1 is SGHAT, CDR2 FQNNGV, per germline.

This chain connects TRBV15 to TRBJ1-5, with D unresolved. V was clipped by 3 bases and J by 5 bases, with 2 bases between them. This CDR3 region has 11 residues. Germline loops: CDR1 LNHNV, CDR2 YYDKDF (reference sequence). Here the CDR3 DNA reads TGTGCCACCAGCAGGGATCAGCCCCAGCATTTT. Protein: CATSRDQPQHF.

The V call is TRBV6-1, the J call TRBJ2-7; 9 bases fit TRBD2. Germline CDR1 and CDR2: MNHNS and SASEGT. CDR3 length equals 15 residues. V lost 2 bases, J lost 2 bases, and 4 bases stayed unmatched. The CDR3 is CASSETPSGTYEQYF. CDR3 nucleotide sequence: TGTGCCAGCAGTGAAACGCCTAGCGGGACCTACGAGCAGTACTTC.

This chain connects TRBV19 to TRBJ1-2; 9 positions agree with TRBD1. In germline, CDR1 is LNHDA, CDR2 SQIVND (reference sequence). The CDR3 runs 17 residues. V lost 6 bases to trimming and J lost 2 bases; unmatched junction nucleotides: 13. The CDR3 spells CASRYRDRDFINYGYTF. The CDR3 DNA is TGTGCCAGTAGGTACCGGGACAGGGACTTCATCAACTATGGCTACACCTTC.

The V and J genes are TRBV11-2 and TRBJ1-2, with 12 bases identical to TRBD1. Germline V gives CDR1 SGHAT, CDR2 FQNNGV. The ends lost 5 bases at V and 5 bases at J; junction bases unmatched: 9. This CDR3 region has 16 residues. DNA of the CDR3: TGTGCCAGCAGCGTCGGGACAGGGGGCTTAGGGTATGGCTACACCTTC. Protein sequence: CASSVGTGGLGYGYTF.

V usage is TRBV19 and J usage is TRBJ2-7; weak D call: TRBD2 (6 bases). The V gene's germline CDR1 is LNHDA and CDR2 SQIVND (reference sequence). This CDR3 is built from 14 residues. Trimming stripped 6 bases from V and 3 bases from J, with 15 bases between. CDR3 loop: CASSTAGRVYEQYF. The CDR3 DNA follows: TGTGCCAGTAGCACCGCCGGGAGAGTCTACGAGCAGTACTTC.

The rearrangement uses TRBV5-8 and TRBJ1-2, with 11 nucleotides matching TRBD1. Germline V gene sequence: CDR1 SGHTS, CDR2 YDEGEE. The CDR3 is made up of 15 amino acids. V trimming: 8 bases; J trimming: 4 bases; junction bases outside the gene matches: 10. CDR3: CARPNGTGGIYGYTF. The CDR3 bases are TGTGCCAGACCAAATGGGACAGGGGGTATCTATGGCTACACCTTC.

The chain combines TRBV9 with TRBJ2-7; 9 bases are shared with TRBD2. CDR1 and CDR2 from the germline V gene are SGDLS and YYNGEE. V was pared by 3 bases and J by 4 bases, with 14 bases of the junction left unmatched. CDR3 size: 17 residues. The DNA of the CDR3 is TGTGCCAGCAGCGCGTTGGCGTCTAGCGGGGCGCCATACGAGCAGTACTTC. Residues: CASSALASSGAPYEQYF. The variable domain in full, completed from reference TRBV9 and TRBJ2-7, reads DSGVTQTPKHLITATGQRVTLRCSPRSGDLSVYWYQQSLDQGLQFLIQYYNGEERAKGNILERFSAQQFPDLHSELNLSSLELGDSALYFCASSALASSGAPYEQYFGPGTRLTVT.

The rearrangement joins TRBV19 to TRBJ2-3; 7 bases align to TRBD2. Looked up from germline, CDR1 is LNHDA and CDR2 is SQIVND (reference sequence). This CDR3 has 13 amino acids. The ends lost 5 bases at V and 5 bases at J; junction bases unmatched: 4. CDR3 loop: CASSRTRGDTQYF. The DNA for the CDR3 is TGTGCCAGTAGTCGGACTAGGGGAGATACGCAGTATTTT.

This chain connects TRBV5-5 to TRBJ1-5; no firm D call. Germline CDR1 and CDR2: SGHKS and YYEKEE (reference sequence). The CDR3 has 14 amino acids. V dropped 5 bases and J dropped 5 bases, with 14 bases sitting between them. This CDR3 reads CASSPDLLHQPQHF. As DNA, the CDR3 is TGTGCCAGCAGTCCGGACCTACTCCATCAGCCCCAGCATTTT.

The chain is built from TRBV5-1 and TRBJ1-2; D is ambiguous. Germline assignment: CDR1 SGHRS and CDR2 YFSETQ. Trimming stripped 7 bases from V and 6 bases from J, with 22 bases between. The CDR3 is 15 residues long. The CDR3 region is CASRALGSQLDGYTF. The CDR3 region has the DNA TGCGCCAGCCGTGCCCTCGGGTCTCAGCTGGATGGCTACACCTTC. Variable domain in full (rest from reference TRBV5-1 and TRBJ1-2): KAGVTQTPRYLIKTRGQQVTLSCSPISGHRSVSWYQQTPGQGLQFLFEYFSETQRNKGNFPGRFSGRQFSNSRSEMNVSTLELGDSALYLCASRALGSQLDGYTFGSGTRLTVV.

This chain joins TRBV19 and TRBJ1-2; tentative D call: TRBD1 (6 bases). The CDR3 spans 14 residues. Germline loops: CDR1 LNHDA, CDR2 SQIVND (reference sequence). V lost 4 bases and J 3 bases, leaving 12 bases between the germline ends. The CDR3 spells CASSTFEGDYGYTF. The CDR3 DNA reads TGTGCCAGTAGTACCTTCGAGGGGGACTATGGCTACACCTTC.

The chain has TRBV6-1 and TRBJ2-5; either TRBD1 or TRBD2 may fit D (5 bases each). The V gene lost 4 bases and the J gene lost 4 bases, with 16 bases spanning the gap. Germline assignment: CDR1 MNHNS and CDR2 SASEGT. CDR3 length: 15 residues. As DNA, the CDR3 is TGTGCCAGCAGTGGACGGGACGGCGACATAGAGACCCAGTACTTC. Protein product: CASSGRDGDIETQYF.

This chain connects TRBV6-7 to TRBJ2-7, with 10 bases aligning to TRBD1. TRBV6-7 is filed as an ORF, its function uncertain. This CDR3 is 16 amino acids long. J lost 2 bases, V lost 3 bases, and 7 bases had no gene match. CDR3 sequence: CASSYPGTGATYEQYF. The DNA for the CDR3 is TGTGCCAGCAGTTATCCCGGGACAGGGGCTACCTACGAGCAGTACTTC.

This chain connects TRBV13 to TRBJ2-7; a weak D match, TRBD1 (6 bases). The V end lost 4 bases, the J end lost 1 base, and 17 bases lay between the germline ends. CDR1 and CDR2 from the germline V gene are PRHDT and FYEKMQ (reference sequence). This CDR3 region has 16 residues. The CDR3 DNA is TGTGCCAGCAGCTACGTCTGGGGTGGACAGTCCTACGAGCAGTACTTC. It codes for CASSYVWGGQSYEQYF.

To note about this clone: Different DNA sequences within this sample yield the same CDR3. Here the CDR3 DNA reads TGTGCCAGCAGCTTAATAGGGGGCGGGACTGAAGCTTTCTTT. Translation gives CASSLIGGGTEAFF. V is TRBV7-3 and J is TRBJ1-1; 7 bases map to TRBD1. V was pared by 1 base and J by 5 bases, with 4 bases of the junction left unmatched. The CDR3 extends over 14 amino acids. Germline V gene data show CDR1 as SGHTA and CDR2 as FQGTGA. Full variable domain (remainder filled in from reference TRBV7-3 and TRBJ1-1): GAGVSQTPSNKVTEKGKYVELRCDPISGHTALYWYRQSLGQGPEFLIYFQGTGAADDSGLPNDRFFAVRPEGSVSTLKIQRTERGDSAVYLCASSLIGGGTEAFFGQGTRLTVV.

The chain recombines TRBV5-6 with TRBJ2-5; unclear D gene. The CDR3 covers 14 residues. Per germline, CDR1 SGHDT and CDR2 YYEEEE. Deletions cut 3 bases from V and 6 bases from J, with 15 bases between. In DNA, the CDR3 is TGTGCCAGCAGCTCAGGCCCCTCCACCCAGACCCAGTACTTC. This translates into CASSSGPSTQTQYF.

This clone showed up just once. An end of the junction differs from the germline gene, which may be a read error. V and J are TRBV5-6 and TRBJ1-1, with D unresolved. Germline V gene data show CDR1 as SGHDT and CDR2 as YYEEEE. The CDR3 length is 16 residues. The CDR3 region is CASSFGLNAMNTGAFF. CDR3 in DNA: TGTGCCAGCAGCTTCGGGTTAAATGCAATGAACACTGGAGCTTTCTTT.

This chain joins TRBV29-1 and TRBJ2-1; either TRBD1 or TRBD2 may fit D (5 bases each). The germline V gene has CDR1 SQVTM and CDR2 ANQGSEA. The CDR3 consists of 14 residues. V lost 5 bases and J 1 base, leaving 12 bases between the germline ends. For the CDR3, the DNA is TGCAGCGTTATTGGGACGGAGTCCTACAATGAGCAGTTCTTC. Its translation: CSVIGTESYNEQFF.

The CDR3 region is CASTMGTGVTGELFF. CDR3 nucleotides: TGTGCCAGCACTATGGGGACAGGGGTAACCGGGGAGCTGTTTTTT. The chain uses TRBV28 and TRBJ2-2; TRBD1 agrees at 10 bases. This CDR3 comprises 15 residues. Germline CDR1 MDHEN, CDR2 SYDVKM. V was clipped by 7 bases and J by 5 bases; unmatched bases: 7. Variable domain in full (rest from reference TRBV28 and TRBJ2-2): DVKVTQSSRYLVKRTGEKVFLECVQDMDHENMFWYRQDPGLGLRLIYFSYDVKMKEKGDIPEGYSVSREKKERFSLILESASTNQTSMYLCASTMGTGVTGELFFGEGSRLTVL.

V gene TRBV7-9 combines with J gene TRBJ1-2; tentatively, D is TRBD1 (5 bases). This CDR3 is built from 12 residues. V was pared by 3 bases and J by 8 bases, with 10 bases between. From germline, CDR1 is SEHNR and CDR2 FQNEAQ (reference sequence). In DNA, the CDR3 is TGTGCCAGCAGCTTCCAGGGTCACGGCTACACCTTC. Translated: CASSFQGHGYTF.